One sample yielded the 9 T cell receptor beta chains listed below, sequenced in a study of cytomegalovirus exposure and HLA in healthy donors (dated by TCRdb to about 2017). The method behind the library was the immunoSEQ multiplex PCR assay. The multiplex PCR relied on a mix of 60 forward primers for TCR Vbeta segments and 13 reverse primers for TCR Jbeta segments. TCRdb mirrors the immuneACCESS table, restricted to in-frame sequences. Some clones are absent from its copies; in checked studies, under half trace to an unresolved V gene, and the reason for the others is unknown. The sample table includes more than 95,000 clones. The ten biggest clones cover 2.2% of the sample. Sequenced input: PBMCs. The receptor set was obtained from a man aged 35-49 years in good health and CMV-seronegative.

The chain carries TRBV27 and TRBJ2-7, with a weak D call TRBD1 (6 bases). The CDR3 contains 15 residues. Trimming pared 2 bases from V and 0 bases from J, leaving 11 bases between. The germline V gene encodes CDR1 MNHEY and CDR2 SMNVEV (reference sequence). CDR3 nucleotide sequence: TGTGCCAGCAGTTTAGAACAGGGTGGCTCCTACGAGCAGTACTTC. Its translation: CASSLEQGGSYEQYF.

This chain uses TRBV28 with TRBJ2-5; D is perhaps TRBD1 (5 bases). V was pared by 3 bases and J by 0 bases, with 11 bases between. Germline V gene sequence: CDR1 MDHEN, CDR2 SYDVKM. The CDR3 length is 15 residues. The CDR3 DNA follows: TGTGCCAGCAGTTTTTCAGGGCGTCACCAAGAGACCCAGTACTTC. It yields the protein CASSFSGRHQETQYF.

This rearrangement joins TRBV14 to TRBJ2-7; weak D call: TRBD1 (5 bases). The V and J ends lost 6 bases and 3 bases respectively, with 9 bases between them. Germline V gives CDR1 SGHDN, CDR2 FVKESK. This CDR3 is built from 12 residues. CDR3 sequence (DNA): TGTGCCAGCAGTCCAGGGTACTACGAGCAGTACTTC. Translation gives CASSPGYYEQYF.

The V call is TRBV18, the J call TRBJ1-5; tentatively, D is TRBD1 (5 bases). This CDR3 has 13 residues. Deletions cut 3 bases from V and 8 bases from J, with 11 bases between. CDR1 is KGHSH, CDR2 LQKENI, per germline. In DNA, the CDR3 is TGTGCCAGCTCACCTGAGGGGAGGAAGCCCCAGCATTTT. Its protein product is CASSPEGRKPQHF.

The CDR3 nucleotides are TGCGCCAGCAGCTTGGCCATTAGCGGGAACACCGGGGAGCTGTTTTTT. Encoded protein: CASSLAISGNTGELFF. V gene TRBV5-1 combines with J gene TRBJ2-2; D may be TRBD2 (6 bases). The CDR3 loop spans 16 amino acids. Germline CDR1 is SGHRS and CDR2 is YFSETQ. V lost 0 bases and J 1 base, leaving 10 bases between the germline ends. Based on the CDR3 plus reference TRBV5-1 and TRBJ2-2, the full variable domain is KAGVTQTPRYLIKTRGQQVTLSCSPISGHRSVSWYQQTPGQGLQFLFEYFSETQRNKGNFPGRFSGRQFSNSRSEMNVSTLELGDSALYLCASSLAISGNTGELFFGEGSRLTVL.

The chain employs TRBV29-1 and TRBJ1-1, with D perhaps TRBD1 (6 bases). Trimming shortened V by 3 bases and J by 7 bases, and 15 bases separated the two germline ends. The CDR3 sequence is 13 residues long. Per the germline V gene, CDR1 is SQVTM and CDR2 is ANQGSEA. The CDR3, as DNA: TGCAGCGTTGATCGGACAGCCGGGCGTGAAGCTTTCTTT. It codes for CSVDRTAGREAFF.

The chain links TRBV6-6 to TRBJ2-1; 10 bases align to TRBD2. The CDR3 is 14 amino acids. Germline V gene sequence: CDR1 MNHNY, CDR2 SVGAGI (reference sequence). Trimming cost V 6 bases and J 4 bases; bases outside gene matches: 3. The CDR3 loop reads CASSQREGYNEQFF. DNA of the CDR3: TGTGCCAGCAGCCAGCGGGAGGGATACAATGAGCAGTTCTTC.

Concerning this clone: Other DNA sequences in the same sample also yield this CDR3. The CDR3 DNA sequence: TGTGCCAGCAGCGGACTCATACTCTACAATGAGCAGTTCTTC. This codes for CASSGLILYNEQFF. This chain joins TRBV7-9 and TRBJ2-1, with D perhaps TRBD2 (5 bases). This CDR3 contains 14 residues. Germline V gene data show CDR1 as SEHNR and CDR2 as FQNEAQ (reference sequence). The V gene lost 5 bases and the J gene lost 3 bases, with 11 bases spanning the gap.

The genes are TRBV10-2 and TRBJ2-1; 11 bases agree with TRBD2. Trimming cost V 8 bases and J 5 bases; bases outside gene matches: 5. Germline loops: CDR1 WSHSY, CDR2 SAAADI. The CDR3 is 14 residues long. In nucleotides, the CDR3 is TGCGCCAGCGGCTTAGCGGGAGGGCACAATGAGCAGTTCTTC. This translates into CASGLAGGHNEQFF.